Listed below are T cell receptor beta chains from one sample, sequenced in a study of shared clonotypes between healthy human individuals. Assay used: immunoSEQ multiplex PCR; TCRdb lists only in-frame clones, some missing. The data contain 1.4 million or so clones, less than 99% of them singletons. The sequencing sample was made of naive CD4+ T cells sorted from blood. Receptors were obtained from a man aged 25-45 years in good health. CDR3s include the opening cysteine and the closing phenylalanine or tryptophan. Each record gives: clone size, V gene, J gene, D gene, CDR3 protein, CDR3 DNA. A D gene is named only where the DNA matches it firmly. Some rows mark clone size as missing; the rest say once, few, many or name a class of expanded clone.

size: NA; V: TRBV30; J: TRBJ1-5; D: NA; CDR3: CAWSVLSGDQPQHF; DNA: TGTGCCTGGAGTGTACTTTCGGGGGATCAGCCCCAGCATTTT
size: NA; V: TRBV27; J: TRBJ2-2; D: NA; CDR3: CASSFGTGELFF; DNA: TGTGCCAGCAGTTTTGGCACCGGGGAGCTGTTTTTT
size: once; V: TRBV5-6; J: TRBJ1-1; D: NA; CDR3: CASRKPGTAEAFF; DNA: TGTGCCAGCAGAAAGCCGGGAACTGCTGAAGCTTTCTTT
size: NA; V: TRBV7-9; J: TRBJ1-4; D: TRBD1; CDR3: CASSWDRLSGKLFF; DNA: TGTGCCAGCAGCTGGGACAGATTGTCCGGGAAACTGTTTTTT
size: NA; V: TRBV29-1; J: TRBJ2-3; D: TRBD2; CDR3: CSVSTSGISTDTQYF; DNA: TGCAGCGTCTCAACTAGCGGGATTAGCACAGATACGCAGTATTTT
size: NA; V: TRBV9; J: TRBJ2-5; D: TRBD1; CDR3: CASSRTGAETQYF; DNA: TGTGCCAGCAGCCGAACAGGGGCAGAGACCCAGTACTTC
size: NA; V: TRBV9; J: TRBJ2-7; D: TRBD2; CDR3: CASSVAWGSGVSEQYF; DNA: TGTGCCAGCAGCGTAGCGTGGGGAAGCGGGGTCTCGGAGCAGTACTTC
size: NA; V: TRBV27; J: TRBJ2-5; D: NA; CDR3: CASGGKNQETQYF; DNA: TGTGCCAGCGGGGGCAAGAACCAAGAGACCCAGTACTTC
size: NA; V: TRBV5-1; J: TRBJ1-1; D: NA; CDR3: CASSLLTTENTEAFF; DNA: TGCGCCAGCAGCTTGTTGACGACGGAGAACACTGAAGCTTTCTTT
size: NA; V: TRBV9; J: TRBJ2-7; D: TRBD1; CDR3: CASSVEAGGEQYF; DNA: TGTGCCAGCAGCGTAGAGGCAGGGGGCGAGCAGTACTTC
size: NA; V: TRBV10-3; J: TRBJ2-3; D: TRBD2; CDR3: CAISELAGADTQYF; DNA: TGTGCCATCAGTGAACTAGCGGGAGCAGATACGCAGTATTTT
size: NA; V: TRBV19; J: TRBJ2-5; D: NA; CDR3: CASSTTGTTVFSPQYF; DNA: TGTGCCAGTAGTACGACCGGGACAACGGTGTTTTCTCCCCAGTACTTC
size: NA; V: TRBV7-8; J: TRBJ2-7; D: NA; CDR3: CASSHRGGRSRSSYEQYF; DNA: TGTGCCAGCAGTCATAGGGGGGGACGAAGCCGCAGCTCCTACGAGCAGTACTTC
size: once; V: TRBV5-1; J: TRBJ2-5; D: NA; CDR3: CASSPQPTGETQYF; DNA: TGCGCCAGCAGCCCCCAACCAACTGGGGAGACCCAGTACTTC
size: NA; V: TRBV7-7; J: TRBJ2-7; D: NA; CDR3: CASSLAGGREQYF; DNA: TGTGCTAGCAGCTTAGCTGGAGGACGGGAGCAGTACTTC
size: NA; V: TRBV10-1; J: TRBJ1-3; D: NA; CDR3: CASSETTRHTIYF; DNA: TGCGCCAGCAGTGAGACGACAAGGCACACCATATATTTT
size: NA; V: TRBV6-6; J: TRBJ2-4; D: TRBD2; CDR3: CASSLSPTSGVPKGYF; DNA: TGTGCCAGCAGCCTCTCGCCGACTAGCGGGGTTCCCAAAGGGTACTTC
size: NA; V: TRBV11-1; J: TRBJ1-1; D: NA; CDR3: CASSSKGNTEAFF; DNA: TGTGCCAGCAGCTCAAAGGGGAATACTGAAGCTTTCTTT
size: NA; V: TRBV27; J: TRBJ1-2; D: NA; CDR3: CASSFNHGYGYTF; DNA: TGTGCCAGCAGTTTTAATCATGGCTATGGCTACACCTTC
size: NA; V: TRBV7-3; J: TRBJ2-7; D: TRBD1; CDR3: CASSPSTGHEQYF; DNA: TGTGCCAGCAGCCCATCGACAGGGCACGAGCAGTACTTC
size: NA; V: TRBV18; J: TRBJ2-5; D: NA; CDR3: CASSPLDQRMVETQYF; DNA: TGTGCCAGCTCACCGCTTGACCAGCGAATGGTAGAGACCCAGTACTTC
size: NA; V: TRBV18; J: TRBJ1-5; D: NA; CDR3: CASSQRGLRTDGNQPQHF; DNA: TGTGCCAGCTCACAAAGAGGATTGCGGACGGACGGCAATCAGCCCCAGCATTTT
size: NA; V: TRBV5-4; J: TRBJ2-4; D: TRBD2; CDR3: CASSLWSLAGGNIQYF; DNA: TGTGCCAGCAGCTTGTGGAGCTTAGCGGGAGGGAACATTCAGTACTTC
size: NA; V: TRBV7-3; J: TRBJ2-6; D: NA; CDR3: CASSLGGRAGANVLTF; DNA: TGTGCCAGCAGCTTAGGTGGACGGGCAGGGGCCAACGTCCTGACTTTC
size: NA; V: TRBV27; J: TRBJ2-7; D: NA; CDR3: CASSRNRVSYEQYF; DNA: TGTGCCAGCAGTCGGAACAGGGTCAGCTACGAGCAGTACTTC
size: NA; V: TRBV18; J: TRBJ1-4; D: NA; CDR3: CASSPRALDAANEKLFF; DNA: TGTGCCAGCTCACCACGGGCCCTAGATGCGGCTAATGAAAAACTGTTTTTT
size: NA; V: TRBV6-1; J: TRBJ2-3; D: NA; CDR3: CASSAGPGGGTDTQYF; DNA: TGTGCCAGCAGTGCAGGACCAGGGGGGGGGACAGATACGCAGTATTTT
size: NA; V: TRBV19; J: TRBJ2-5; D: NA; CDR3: CASSIGGTYQETQYF; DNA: TGTGCCAGTAGTATAGGTGGGACTTACCAAGAGACCCAGTACTTC
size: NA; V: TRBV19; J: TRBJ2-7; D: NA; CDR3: CASSIRLPGEQYF; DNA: TGTGCCAGTAGTATTCGGTTACCTGGGGAGCAGTACTTC
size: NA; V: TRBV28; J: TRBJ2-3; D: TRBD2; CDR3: CASPPSGRFDTQYF; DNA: TGTGCCAGCCCTCCTAGCGGGAGGTTTGATACGCAGTATTTT
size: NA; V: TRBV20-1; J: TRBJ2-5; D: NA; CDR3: CSTSPGETQYF; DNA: TGCAGTACCAGTCCCGGAGAGACCCAGTACTTC
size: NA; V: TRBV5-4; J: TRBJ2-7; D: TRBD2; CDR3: CASSFGTSGSLNSYEQYF; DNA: TGTGCCAGCAGCTTTGGGACTAGCGGGAGCCTGAACTCCTACGAGCAGTACTTC
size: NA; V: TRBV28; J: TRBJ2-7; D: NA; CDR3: CASRPSDRIYEQYF; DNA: TGTGCCAGCAGGCCCTCCGACAGGATCTACGAGCAGTACTTC
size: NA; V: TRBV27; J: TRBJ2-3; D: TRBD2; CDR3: CASSLLAGDSTPDTQYF; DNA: TGTGCCAGCAGTTTACTAGCGGGAGACTCAACCCCAGATACGCAGTATTTT
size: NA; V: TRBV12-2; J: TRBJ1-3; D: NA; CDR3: CASRLGGNTIYF; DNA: TGTGCAAGTCGCTTAGGTGGAAACACCATATATTTT
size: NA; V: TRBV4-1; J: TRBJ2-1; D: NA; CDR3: CASSQQGGSYNEQFF; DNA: TGCGCCAGCAGCCAACAAGGGGGGTCCTACAATGAGCAGTTCTTC
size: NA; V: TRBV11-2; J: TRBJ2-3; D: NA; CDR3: CASRDPGGGTQYF; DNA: TGTGCCAGCAGGGACCCGGGGGGCGGTACGCAGTATTTT
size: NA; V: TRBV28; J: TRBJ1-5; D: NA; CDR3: CASRTGKNQPQHF; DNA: TGTGCCAGCAGAACAGGGAAGAATCAGCCCCAGCATTTT
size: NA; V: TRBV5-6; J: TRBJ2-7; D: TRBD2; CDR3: CASSSPWLAGTSYEQYF; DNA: TGTGCCAGCAGCTCCCCCTGGCTAGCGGGGACCTCCTACGAGCAGTACTTC
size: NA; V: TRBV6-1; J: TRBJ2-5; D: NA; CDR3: CASSEEPPGAQYF; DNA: TGTGCCAGCAGTGAAGAGCCCCCAGGGGCCCAGTACTTC
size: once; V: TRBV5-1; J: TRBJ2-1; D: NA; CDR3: CASSFRSDHNEQFF; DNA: TGCGCCAGCAGCTTTCGTAGCGACCACAATGAGCAGTTCTTC
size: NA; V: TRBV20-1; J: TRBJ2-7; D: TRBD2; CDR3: CSAPGGYEQYF; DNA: TGCAGTGCTCCGGGGGGCTACGAGCAGTACTTC
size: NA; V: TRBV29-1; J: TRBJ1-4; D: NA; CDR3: CSVEEGAGEKLFF; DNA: TGCAGCGTTGAAGAGGGGGCGGGCGAAAAACTGTTTTTT
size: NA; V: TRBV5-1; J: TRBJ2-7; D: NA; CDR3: CASSLGAGRREQYF; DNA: TGCGCCAGCAGCTTGGGAGCGGGCAGGAGGGAGCAGTACTTC
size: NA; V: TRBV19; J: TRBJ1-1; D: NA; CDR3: CASSINGRRTEAFF; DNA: TGTGCCAGTAGTATAAATGGCAGGAGGACTGAAGCTTTCTTT
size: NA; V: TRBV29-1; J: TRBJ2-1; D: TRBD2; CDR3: CSVAPRLAGGPRDKNEQFF; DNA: TGCAGCGTTGCCCCTAGACTAGCGGGAGGGCCGAGGGATAAAAATGAGCAGTTCTTC
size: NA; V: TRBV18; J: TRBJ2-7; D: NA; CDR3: CASSARSGILKYEQYF; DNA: TGTGCCAGCTCAGCGAGGAGCGGTATCCTTAAGTACGAGCAGTACTTC
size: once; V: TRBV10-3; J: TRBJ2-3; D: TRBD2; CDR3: CAISGDIGRVTDTQYF; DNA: TGTGCCATCAGCGGTGACATCGGGAGGGTAACAGATACGCAGTATTTT
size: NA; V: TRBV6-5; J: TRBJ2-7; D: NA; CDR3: CASSLIDRIGEQYF; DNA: TGTGCCAGCAGCCTCATCGACAGAATCGGCGAGCAGTACTTC
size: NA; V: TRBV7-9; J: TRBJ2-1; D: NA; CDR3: CASSIDGAPYNEQFF; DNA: TGTGCCAGCAGCATAGATGGAGCCCCCTACAATGAGCAGTTCTTC
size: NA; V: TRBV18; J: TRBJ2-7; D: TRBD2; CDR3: CASSPPTSGRAHEQYF; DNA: TGTGCCAGCTCACCACCGACTAGCGGGAGGGCCCACGAGCAGTACTTC
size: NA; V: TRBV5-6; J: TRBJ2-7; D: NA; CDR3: CASSLMRYEQYF; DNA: TGTGCCAGCAGCTTGATGCGATACGAGCAGTACTTC
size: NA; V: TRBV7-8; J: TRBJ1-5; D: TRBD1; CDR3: CASSQGARGDQPQHF; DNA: TGTGCCAGCTCACAGGGGGCCCGTGGTGATCAGCCCCAGCATTTT
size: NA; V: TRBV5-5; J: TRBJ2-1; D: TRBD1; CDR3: CASSLYRGLNNEQFF; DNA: TGTGCCAGCAGCTTGTACAGGGGGTTAAACAATGAGCAGTTCTTC
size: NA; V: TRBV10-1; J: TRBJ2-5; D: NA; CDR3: CASSKRGGETQYF; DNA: TGCGCCAGCAGTAAAAGGGGAGGAGAGACCCAGTACTTC
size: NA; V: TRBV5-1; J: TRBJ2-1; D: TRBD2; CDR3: CASSYGLAGVYNEQFF; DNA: TGCGCCAGCAGCTACGGACTAGCGGGAGTCTACAATGAGCAGTTCTTC
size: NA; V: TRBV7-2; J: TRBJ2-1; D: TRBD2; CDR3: CASSLVTSGKNEQFF; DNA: TGTGCCAGCAGCTTAGTGACTAGCGGGAAGAATGAGCAGTTCTTC
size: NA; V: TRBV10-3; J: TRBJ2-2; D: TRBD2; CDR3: CAIRISGSDTGELFF; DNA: TGTGCCATCAGGATTAGCGGGAGTGACACCGGGGAGCTGTTTTTT
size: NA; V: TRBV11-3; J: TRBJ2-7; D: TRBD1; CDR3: CASSLDSAGGPYEQYF; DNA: TGTGCCAGCAGCTTAGACTCGGCAGGGGGCCCCTACGAGCAGTACTTC
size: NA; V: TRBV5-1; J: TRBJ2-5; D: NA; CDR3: CASSSLEGYRETQYF; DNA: TGCGCCAGCAGCTCGCTTGAGGGGTATCGGGAGACCCAGTACTTC